These 27 T cell receptor beta chains share one sample of origin, sequenced in a study of T cell changes during pregnancy in multiple sclerosis. Generated by immunoSEQ multiplex PCR, the TCRdb table keeps only in-frame clones and is missing some. The sample lists tens of thousands of clones, 93% occurring once. The sample consisted of CD8+ T cells from peripheral blood mononuclear cells, taken in the second trimester of pregnancy. The source is a female donor with multiple sclerosis, enrolled in a pregnancy study.

The chain uses TRBV5-1 and TRBJ2-1; D perhaps matches TRBD2 (5 bases). CDR3 length: 14 residues. Germline V gene lookup returns CDR1 SGHRS and CDR2 YFSETQ. V shed 2 bases and J shed 2 bases, with 8 bases lying between them. The CDR3 loop reads CASSFRGAYNEQFF. The CDR3 DNA reads TGCGCCAGCAGCTTCCGGGGTGCCTACAATGAGCAGTTCTTC.

This clone was seen only once. The chain combines TRBV19 with TRBJ1-3, with D perhaps TRBD1 (6 bases). The CDR3 length is 17 residues. V was pared by 5 bases and J by 0 bases, with 17 bases between. CDR1 is LNHDA and CDR2 is SQIVND in the germline V gene (reference sequence). The CDR3 reads CASSWTDSTTSGNTIYF. As DNA, the CDR3 is TGTGCCAGTAGTTGGACAGACAGCACCACCTCTGGAAACACCATATATTTT.

The V and J genes are TRBV9 and TRBJ2-7; 8 bases agree with TRBD1. The CDR3 covers 15 residues. The V gene's germline CDR1 is SGDLS and CDR2 YYNGEE. V gave up 3 bases and J gave up 5 bases; unmatched junction bases: 10. CDR3 coding DNA: TGTGCCAGCAGCGAGGGGGGCAGGGGGCTGGACGAGCAGTACTTC. Its translation is CASSEGGRGLDEQYF. Drawing the rest from reference TRBV9 and TRBJ2-7, the complete variable domain is DSGVTQTPKHLITATGQRVTLRCSPRSGDLSVYWYQQSLDQGLQFLIQYYNGEERAKGNILERFSAQQFPDLHSELNLSSLELGDSALYFCASSEGGRGLDEQYFGPGTRLTVT.

This chain uses TRBV6-6 with TRBJ1-3, with D possibly TRBD1 on 6 matching bases. With 0 bases removed from V and 4 bases from J, the gap between germline ends came to 13 bases. CDR3 length equals 16 residues. Per germline, CDR1 MNHNY and CDR2 SVGAGI (reference sequence). The chain's CDR3 is CASSYSIQGMGNTIYF. CDR3 sequence (DNA): TGTGCCAGCAGTTACTCGATTCAGGGGATGGGAAACACCATATATTTT.

This clone was detected a few times. The rearrangement uses TRBV27 and TRBJ2-1; D might be TRBD2 (6 bases). The V gene lost 6 bases and the J gene lost 3 bases, with 12 bases spanning the gap. Germline-derived CDR1 and CDR2 are MNHEY and SMNVEV (reference sequence). The CDR3 is 14 residues long. The CDR3 here is CASRTREYYNEQFF. CDR3 DNA: TGTGCCAGCAGGACACGGGAGTACTACAATGAGCAGTTCTTC.

CDR3 sequence reads: CASSLLRVGNQPQHF. In nucleotides, the CDR3 is TGTGCCAGCAGTTTATTGAGGGTGGGCAATCAGCCCCAGCATTTT. This rearrangement joins TRBV28 to TRBJ1-5; D gene ambiguous. The germline CDR1 and CDR2 sequences are MDHEN and SYDVKM. Between the trimmed V and J ends, which lost 1 base and 2 bases, there was a span of 9 bases. The CDR3 is 15 residues long.

This chain connects TRBV7-2 to TRBJ2-7; 8 bases align to TRBD2. The CDR3 consists of 19 residues. The ends lost 0 bases at V and 2 bases at J; junction bases unmatched: 15. Germline V gene data show CDR1 as SGHTA and CDR2 as FQGNSA. The CDR3 coding sequence is TGTGCCAGCAGCTTAGCTCCCGCCAAAGTAGCGGGGCCCCCCTACGAGCAGTACTTC. Amino acid sequence: CASSLAPAKVAGPPYEQYF. Full variable domain (outside the CDR3, taken from reference TRBV7-2 and TRBJ2-7): GAGVSQSPSNKVTEKGKDVELRCDPISGHTALYWYRQSLGQGLEFLIYFQGNSAPDKSGLPSDRFSAERTGGSVSTLTIQRTQQEDSAVYLCASSLAPAKVAGPPYEQYFGPGTRLTVT.

V and J are TRBV18 and TRBJ1-1; D gene uncertain. V lost 3 bases and J 2 bases, leaving 7 bases between the germline ends. This CDR3 region has 13 residues. Per the germline V gene, CDR1 is KGHSH and CDR2 is LQKENI. DNA of the CDR3: TGTGCCAGCTCACCCCCGGTCAACACTGAAGCTTTCTTT. Translation gives CASSPPVNTEAFF.

The chain recombines TRBV7-9 with TRBJ2-1; tentatively, D is TRBD2 (6 bases). Between the trimmed V and J ends, which lost 4 bases and 4 bases, there was a span of 17 bases. This CDR3 contains 16 residues. Germline V gives CDR1 SEHNR, CDR2 FQNEAQ (reference sequence). This CDR3 reads CASSSPLRGMYNEQFF. The DNA of the CDR3 is TGTGCCAGCAGCTCCCCACTGCGGGGAATGTACAATGAGCAGTTCTTC.

The chain has TRBV2 and TRBJ2-1; D gene uncertain. The germline gives CDR1 SNHLY, CDR2 FYNNEI. V was cut by 8 bases and J by 0 bases, with 5 bases left in between. The CDR3 is made up of 12 amino acids. The CDR3 protein is CASVVSYNEQFF. The CDR3 nucleotides are TGTGCCAGCGTAGTCTCCTACAATGAGCAGTTCTTC.

The DNA of the CDR3 is TGTGCCAGTGAAGAAGCGAAAACCACCACGAACACCGGGGAGCTGTTTTTT. Its translation: CASEEAKTTTNTGELFF. The chain couples TRBV28 to TRBJ2-2; D not certain. CDR1 and CDR2 (germline): MDHEN, SYDVKM. With 9 bases removed from V and 0 bases from J, the gap between germline ends came to 20 bases. The CDR3 consists of 17 residues.

The genes are TRBV5-1 and TRBJ2-1; 12 bases agree with TRBD2. CDR3 size: 18 residues. Germline trimming cut 3 bases from V and 5 bases from J; bases unmatched to any gene: 12. Looked up from germline, CDR1 is SGHRS and CDR2 is YFSETQ. The CDR3 bases are TGCGCCAGCAGCTGGACCCAGACTAGCGGGAGCCGACACAATGAGCAGTTCTTC. Translated: CASSWTQTSGSRHNEQFF.

This clone was counted once. This CDR3 reads CASSQDLGQLMNTEAFF. The CDR3 DNA sequence: TGTGCCAGCAGCCAAGACCTTGGACAGCTAATGAACACTGAAGCTTTCTTT. The chain links TRBV14 to TRBJ1-1; D is possibly TRBD1 (6 bases). V was clipped by 0 bases and J by 0 bases, with 14 bases between them. Germline V gene data show CDR1 as SGHDN and CDR2 as FVKESK. The CDR3 has 17 residues. The variable domain in full, with the rest retrieved from reference TRBV14 and TRBJ1-1, is EAGVTQFPSHSVIEKGQTVTLRCDPISGHDNLYWYRRVMGKEIKFLLHFVKESKQDESGMPNNRFLAERTGGTYSTLKVQPAELEDSGVYFCASSQDLGQLMNTEAFFGQGTRLTVV.

This chain links TRBV5-5 with TRBJ2-7; D gene unclear. This CDR3 comprises 14 residues. Per germline, CDR1 SGHKS and CDR2 YYEKEE (reference sequence). V was clipped by 0 bases and J by 2 bases, with 9 bases between them. DNA of the CDR3: TGTGCCAGCAGCTTGGGGGCAGGCGCCTACGAGCAGTACTTC. It codes for CASSLGAGAYEQYF.

V gene TRBV4-3 combines with J gene TRBJ1-1, with D perhaps matching TRBD1 (6 bases). The CDR3 extends over 13 amino acids. CDR1 is LGHNA and CDR2 is YSLEER in the germline V gene. Trimming removed 4 bases from V and 5 bases from J, with 11 bases in between. CDR3 sequence: CASSLTGKTEAFF. The CDR3 nucleotides read TGCGCCAGCAGCCTAACAGGGAAGACTGAAGCTTTCTTT.

The chain uses TRBV30 and TRBJ1-4; 10 positions agree with TRBD1. The J segment lost 7 bases and the V segment lost 4 bases, leaving 12 bases of the junction unmatched. The CDR3 runs 16 residues. The germline gives CDR1 GTSNPN, CDR2 SVGIG (reference sequence). CDR3: CAWMSGTGALGEKLFF. As DNA, the CDR3 is TGTGCCTGGATGAGCGGGACAGGGGCTTTGGGTGAAAAACTGTTTTTT.

This rearrangement joins TRBV9 to TRBJ2-1; possible D gene TRBD2, 6 bases. V dropped 1 base and J dropped 9 bases, with 17 bases sitting between them. Germline CDR1 is SGDLS and CDR2 is YYNGEE. CDR3 length: 15 amino acids. DNA for the CDR3: TGTGCCAGCAGCGTATACGAGAGGAGGGACTTTGAGCAGTTCTTC. It encodes CASSVYERRDFEQFF.

The genes are TRBV15 and TRBJ1-2, with a possible D match to TRBD1 (6 bases). Germline loops: CDR1 LNHNV, CDR2 YYDKDF (reference sequence). The CDR3 totals 16 residues. Trimming stripped 1 base from V and 6 bases from J, with 18 bases between. The DNA for the CDR3 is TGTGCCACCAGCAGAGGGGATGCACAGGGAGGGGATGGCTACACCTTC. It is translated as CATSRGDAQGGDGYTF.

V usage is TRBV28 and J usage is TRBJ2-5; 7 positions agree with TRBD2. The CDR3 is made up of 16 amino acids. Germline CDR1 MDHEN, CDR2 SYDVKM. Trimming at V came to 6 bases and at J to 1 base, leaving 11 bases not matched to a gene. Written as DNA, the CDR3 is TGTGCCAGCAGCTTACGCGGGAGATCGCTCCAAGAGACCCAGTACTTC. Translating it yields CASSLRGRSLQETQYF.

The chain couples TRBV5-4 to TRBJ1-2, with a tentative D call TRBD1 (6 bases). CDR3 size: 15 residues. Germline CDR1 SGHNT, CDR2 YYREEE (reference sequence). Trimming left V 2 bases short and J 4 bases short, with 15 bases between. The CDR3, as DNA: TGTGCCAGCAGCTTTAGGGAGGGGGTCAGCTATGGCTACACCTTC. Translated: CASSFREGVSYGYTF.

The V gene is TRBV14, the J gene TRBJ2-7, with D maybe TRBD2 (6 bases). Per the germline V gene, CDR1 is SGHDN and CDR2 is FVKESK. The CDR3 length is 13 residues. Between the trimmed V and J ends, which lost 1 base and 10 bases, there was a span of 14 bases. CDR3 DNA sequence: TGTGCCAGCAGCCAAGTGGGGGGTCCGGGACAGTACTTC. Its protein product is CASSQVGGPGQYF.

The genes are TRBV7-9 and TRBJ1-4; tentative D call: TRBD1 (6 bases). The ends were cut back, 4 bases at V and 3 bases at J, with 15 bases in the middle. The germline V gene encodes CDR1 SEHNR and CDR2 FQNEAQ (reference sequence). This CDR3 is 16 amino acids long. CDR3 coding DNA: TGTGCCAGCAGCTCTCCGAGGGAGGGGGCTAATGAAAAACTGTTTTTT. Its translation is CASSSPREGANEKLFF.

The V call is TRBV7-9, the J call TRBJ2-1; 7 bases are a match to TRBD2. Per the germline V gene, CDR1 is SEHNR and CDR2 is FQNEAQ (reference sequence). This CDR3 is built from 12 residues. This CDR3 is CAGGESYNEQFF. The CDR3 DNA sequence: TGTGCTGGGGGGGAGTCCTACAATGAGCAGTTCTTC.

The genes are TRBV7-8 and TRBJ2-5, with D perhaps TRBD2 (7 bases). CDR1 SGHVS and CDR2 FQNEAQ come from the germline V gene. The length of the CDR3 is 14 residues. V was shortened by 2 bases and J by 5 bases, with 12 bases between the two germline ends. CDR3 loop: CASSLTGGGETQYF. The DNA of the CDR3 is TGTGCCAGCAGCTTAACGGGGGGCGGGGAGACCCAGTACTTC.

The chain uses TRBV14 and TRBJ1-1, with a weak D call TRBD1 (5 bases). Trimming removed 2 bases from V and 5 bases from J, with 9 bases in between. This CDR3 has 13 residues. CDR1 is SGHDN, CDR2 FVKESK, per germline. CDR3 coding DNA: TGTGCCAGCAGCCAATTGGGGGGGACTGAAGCTTTCTTT. Translation gives CASSQLGGTEAFF.

This chain joins TRBV27 and TRBJ2-2; 8 nucleotides line up with TRBD2. Trimming cost V 7 bases and J 4 bases; bases outside gene matches: 8. The CDR3 is 15 amino acids. The germline gives CDR1 MNHEY, CDR2 SMNVEV (reference sequence). CDR3 protein: CASTAGTSPTGELFF. DNA for the CDR3: TGTGCCAGCACGGCTGGGACTAGTCCCACCGGGGAGCTGTTTTTT.

V is TRBV27 and J is TRBJ2-3, with 8 nucleotides matching TRBD1. The CDR3 runs to 15 residues. Germline CDR1 reads MNHEY; CDR2 reads SMNVEV (reference sequence). With V trimmed by 5 bases and J by 6 bases, 10 bases remained unmatched. The CDR3 DNA reads as TGTGCCAGCAGTCCCCGGACAGGGACACGGGATACGCAGTATTTT. Its protein is CASSPRTGTRDTQYF.